Shown below are 11 T cell receptor beta chains from a single sample sequenced in a study of early T cells in non-severe SARS-CoV-2 infection. TCRdb analysed the 5' RACE reads with MiXCR anew, one entry per CDR3 protein. The repertoire holds tens of thousands of distinct CDR3 sequences, with approximately 15% as singletons. Sequenced material: whole blood. The receptor set was obtained from an adult who was a healthcare worker with PCR-confirmed SARS-CoV-2 infection or an uninfected control (not recorded which).

This clonotype rates as medium-sized (0.01 to 0.1%). CDR3 in amino acids: CASSQGSGAEAFF. The CDR3 nucleotides read TGTGCCAGCAGCCAGGGGTCGGGCGCTGAAGCTTTCTTT. The V call is TRBV7-3, the J call TRBJ1-1, with D perhaps matching TRBD1 (6 bases). Trimming removed 5 bases from V and 6 bases from J, with 13 bases in between. Germline values: CDR1 SGHTA, CDR2 FQGTGA. The CDR3 runs 13 residues.

The sample holds many counts of this clonotype. The J gene is TRBJ1-1, the V gene TRBV27; D is unresolved. This CDR3 spans 13 amino acids. V lost 2 bases, J lost 1 base, and 5 bases lay in between. Germline values: CDR1 MNHEY, CDR2 SMNVEV (reference sequence). Written as DNA, the CDR3 is TGTGCCAGCAGTTTACGGCCGAACACTGAAGCTTTCTTT. Amino acid sequence: CASSLRPNTEAFF.

The chain has TRBV5-4 and TRBJ1-1; TRBD1 might be the D (6 bases). V lost 1 base to trimming and J lost 3 bases, with 16 bases between them. This CDR3 is built from 16 residues. Germline V gene lookup returns CDR1 SGHNT and CDR2 YYREEE (reference sequence). The CDR3 region is CASSLPHVGADTEAFF. In nucleotides, the CDR3 is TGTGCCAGCAGCTTGCCCCACGTGGGGGCCGACACTGAAGCTTTCTTT.

The chain is built from TRBV29-1 and TRBJ1-1; no clear D. V was pared by 6 bases and J by 1 base, with 12 bases between. CDR1 SQVTM and CDR2 ANQGSEA come from the germline V gene. The CDR3 totals 13 residues. CDR3 in DNA: TGCAGCGTGGGCGCCCCCTGGAACACTGAAGCTTTCTTT. Translation gives CSVGAPWNTEAFF.

This clonotype was picked up a small number of times. The CDR3 reads CASTESGSYGYTF. The CDR3 region has the DNA TGTGCCAGCACCGAGTCGGGGAGTTATGGCTACACCTTC. The chain uses TRBV12-3 or TRBV12-4 and TRBJ1-2, with D uncertain. V lost 7 bases and J 5 bases, leaving 14 bases between the germline ends. This CDR3 contains 13 residues.

This clonotype was counted only a few times. V usage is TRBV5-6 and J usage is TRBJ1-1; no clear D gene. V lost 1 base and J lost 1, with 8 bases in between. The germline V gene encodes CDR1 SGHDT and CDR2 YYEEEE. The CDR3 spans 14 residues. For the CDR3, the DNA is TGTGCCAGCAGCTTGTGGTCAGCGAACACTGAAGCTTTCTTT. As protein: CASSLWSANTEAFF.

Notes on this clonotype: A much larger clone differs by one base, so this may be a read error. The V gene is TRBV7-6, the J gene TRBJ2-3; a possible D gene is TRBD2 (7 bases). Germline CDR1 SGHVS, CDR2 FNYEAQ. This CDR3 has 15 amino acids. The CDR3 is CDSSLRGAPLDTQYF. CDR3 DNA: TGTGACAGCAGCTTACGGGGGGCCCCTTTGGATACGCAGTATTTT.

This chain joins TRBV28 and TRBJ2-1, with 7 bases aligning to TRBD2. V trimming: 6 bases; J trimming: 8 bases; junction bases outside the gene matches: 4. Germline values: CDR1 MDHEN, CDR2 SYDVKM. This CDR3 is 12 amino acids long. DNA of the CDR3: TGTGCCAGCAGCTCGGCGGGGGATGAGCAGTTCTTC. It yields the protein CASSSAGDEQFF. Filled out from reference TRBV28 and TRBJ2-1, the complete variable domain reads DVKVTQSSRYLVKRTGEKVFLECVQDMDHENMFWYRQDPGLGLRLIYFSYDVKMKEKGDIPEGYSVSREKKERFSLILESASTNQTSMYLCASSSAGDEQFFGPGTRLTVL.

This rearrangement joins TRBV27 to TRBJ2-5, with a possible D match to TRBD2 (6 bases). The CDR3 is made up of 15 amino acids. With 5 bases removed from V and 10 bases from J, the gap between germline ends came to 23 bases. CDR1 MNHEY and CDR2 SMNVEV come from the germline V gene (reference sequence). The CDR3 region has the DNA TGTGCCAGCAGTCCGTCCGGGGGTGCCACCCGGAGCCAGTACTTC. Encoded protein: CASSPSGGATRSQYF.

The chain couples TRBV5-6 to TRBJ2-1; D remains unclear. CDR3 length equals 16 residues. V was pared by 3 bases and J by 4 bases, with 17 bases between. The germline V gene has CDR1 SGHDT and CDR2 YYEEEE. In DNA form, the CDR3 reads TGTGCCAGCAGCTCGGCCAGGATGAACCCGTACAATGAGCAGTTCTTC. Translated: CASSSARMNPYNEQFF.

This clonotype was counted a few times. The chain combines TRBV9 with TRBJ1-5; no clear D gene. Germline lookup yields CDR1 SGDLS and CDR2 YYNGEE. This CDR3 contains 13 residues. Trimming cost V 2 bases and J 4 bases, with 7 bases left between them. DNA of the CDR3: TGTGCCAGCAGCGTCGCAGAGAATCAGCCCCAGCATTTT. Its protein product is CASSVAENQPQHF. Using reference TRBV9 and TRBJ1-5 for the parts outside the CDR3, the full variable domain is DSGVTQTPKHLITATGQRVTLRCSPRSGDLSVYWYQQSLDQGLQFLIQYYNGEERAKGNILERFSAQQFPDLHSELNLSSLELGDSALYFCASSVAENQPQHFGDGTRLSIL.